These 5 T cell receptor beta chains share one sample of origin, sequenced in a study of blood T cell repertoires in COVID-19 (TCRdb year 2020). Receptor amplification or capture employed the immunoSEQ multiplex PCR assay. The immuneACCESS repertoire file appears here via TCRdb, limited to in-frame rearrangements. These files lack a portion of the clones; in checked studies, under half of the deficit traces to unresolved V genes, and the cause of the others is not known. This sample lists approximately 71,000 clones; roughly 85% were detected once. Approximately 26% of the sample is held by the ten biggest clonotypes. Sequencing was done on a sample of peripheral blood. These TCRs come from a man between 60 and 70 years old with active or convalescent COVID-19.

In the case of this clone: Other nucleotide sequences from this sample produce the same CDR3. The V call is TRBV18, the J call TRBJ2-5; TRBD1 agrees at 7 bases. CDR3 length: 14 amino acids. From germline, CDR1 is KGHSH and CDR2 LQKENI. V lost 6 bases, J lost 5 bases, and 9 bases stayed unmatched. For the CDR3, the DNA is TGTGCCAGCTCTCCAGACAGGGTAGGGGAGACCCAGTACTTC. Its translation: CASSPDRVGETQYF.

This chain joins TRBV18 and TRBJ1-1, with a tentative D call TRBD1 (6 bases). The CDR3 is 13 amino acids. The germline V gene encodes CDR1 KGHSH and CDR2 LQKENI. V dropped 4 bases and J dropped 1 base, with 7 bases sitting between them. Here the CDR3 DNA reads TGTGCCAGCTCACTGGACAGGAACACTGAAGCTTTCTTT. It translates to CASSLDRNTEAFF.

Here the CDR3 reads CASLMAEVGELFF. In DNA form, the CDR3 reads TGTGCCAGCCTAATGGCGGAGGTCGGGGAGCTGTTTTTT. The chain links TRBV2 to TRBJ2-2, with a possible D match to TRBD2 (5 bases). The CDR3 has 13 amino acids. Trimming removed 8 bases at V and 7 bases at J, with 14 bases between. CDR1 is SNHLY, CDR2 FYNNEI, per germline.

The gene calls are TRBV27 and TRBJ1-2, with D maybe TRBD1 (6 bases). V was clipped by 5 bases and J by 4 bases, with 11 bases between them. CDR1 is MNHEY, CDR2 SMNVEV, per germline (reference sequence). This CDR3 comprises 13 residues. CDR3 DNA: TGTGCCAGCAGTCGACAGGAGTCCTATGGCTACACCTTC. It specifies CASSRQESYGYTF.

This clone was recorded a few times. V usage is TRBV11-2 and J usage is TRBJ1-4, with a possible D match to TRBD1 (5 bases). The CDR3 covers 13 residues. The ends were cut back, 2 bases at V and 8 bases at J, with 9 bases in the middle. CDR1 and CDR2 (germline): SGHAT, FQNNGV. CDR3 amino acids: CASSLFQGEKLFF. CDR3 DNA: TGTGCCAGCAGCTTATTCCAGGGCGAAAAACTGTTTTTT.